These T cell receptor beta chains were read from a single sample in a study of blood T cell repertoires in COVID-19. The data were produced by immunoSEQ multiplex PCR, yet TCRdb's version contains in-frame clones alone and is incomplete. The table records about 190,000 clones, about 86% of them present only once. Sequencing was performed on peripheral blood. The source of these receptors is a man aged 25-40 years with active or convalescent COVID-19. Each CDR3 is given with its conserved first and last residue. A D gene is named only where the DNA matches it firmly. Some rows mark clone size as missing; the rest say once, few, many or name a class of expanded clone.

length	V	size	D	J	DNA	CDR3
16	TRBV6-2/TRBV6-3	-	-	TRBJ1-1	TGTGCCAGCAGTTACCCTCGACAGGTCATGAACACTGAAGCTTTCTTT	CASSYPRQVMNTEAFF
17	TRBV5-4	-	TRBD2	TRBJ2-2	TGTGCCAGCAGGCCGGGACTAGCGGGAGGTAACACCGGGGAGCTGTTTTTT	CASRPGLAGGNTGELFF
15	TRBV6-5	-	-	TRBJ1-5	TGTGCCAGCACCGAGTCCTATGGACTGAATCAGCCCCAGCATTTT	CASTESYGLNQPQHF
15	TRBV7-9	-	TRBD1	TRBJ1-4	TGTGCCAGCAGCTCCAAGACAGGGGGAAGGGAAAAACTGTTTTTT	CASSSKTGGREKLFF
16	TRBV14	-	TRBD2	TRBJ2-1	TGTGCCAGCAGCCAAGGGCCTAGCGGGAGTGGAAATGAGCAGTTCTTC	CASSQGPSGSGNEQFF
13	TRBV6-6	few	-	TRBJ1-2	TGTGCCAGCAGCCTCGGGGGAGGAGGAGGCTACACCTTC	CASSLGGGGGYTF
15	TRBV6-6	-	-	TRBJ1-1	TGTGCCAGCAGTTACTCGGGGGGAAGGGGACCTGAAGCTTTCTTT	CASSYSGGRGPEAFF
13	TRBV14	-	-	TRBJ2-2	TGTGCCAGCAGCCAAGATCTAACCGGGGAGCTGTTTTTT	CASSQDLTGELFF
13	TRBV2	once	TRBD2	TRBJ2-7	TGTGCCAGCAGTCGGGGGGTGGGAAACGAGCAGTACTTC	CASSRGVGNEQYF
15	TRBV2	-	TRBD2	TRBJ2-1	TGTGCCGCCAGAGCCGGGACTAGCGGGAACAATGAGCAGTTCTTC	CAARAGTSGNNEQFF
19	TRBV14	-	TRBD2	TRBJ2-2	TGTGCCAGCAGCCAAGTATGGATAGCGGGGGTCCTGAACACCGGGGAGCTGTTTTTT	CASSQVWIAGVLNTGELFF
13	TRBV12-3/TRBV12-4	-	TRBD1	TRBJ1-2	TGTGCCAGCGACAGGGCCAAACTCTATGGCTACACCTTC	CASDRAKLYGYTF
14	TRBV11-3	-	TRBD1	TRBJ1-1	TGTGCCAGCAGCCTAACAGGGGGAGGCACTGAAGCTTTCTTT	CASSLTGGGTEAFF
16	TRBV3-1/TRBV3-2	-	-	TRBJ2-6	TGTGCCAGCAGCCGACAACCAGGGCCTGGGGCCAACGTCCTGACTTTC	CASSRQPGPGANVLTF
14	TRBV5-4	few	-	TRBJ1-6	TGTGCCAGCAGCCCACAGGAATATAATTCACCCCTCCACTTT	CASSPQEYNSPLHF
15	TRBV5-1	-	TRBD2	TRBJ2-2	TGCGCCAGCAGCTTTGCGGGGGTGGTCCCCGGGGAGCTGTTTTTT	CASSFAGVVPGELFF
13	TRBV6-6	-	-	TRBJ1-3	TGTGCCAGCATGGCGGGCAGAGGGAACACCATATATTTT	CASMAGRGNTIYF
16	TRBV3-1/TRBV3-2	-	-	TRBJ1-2	TGTGCCAGCAGCCAAGAGGGTGGCGGCGCGGCCCTAGGCTACACCTTC	CASSQEGGGAALGYTF
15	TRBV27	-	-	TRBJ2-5	TGTGCCAGCAGTTTATCCCCCGGGACTTGGGAGACCCAGTACTTC	CASSLSPGTWETQYF
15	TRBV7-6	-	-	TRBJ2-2	TGTGCCAGCAGCTTAGGAGGGTCGAACACCGGGGAGCTGTTTTTT	CASSLGGSNTGELFF
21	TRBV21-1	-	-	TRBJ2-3	TGTGCCAGCAGCAAAGGGGGACCGGGACTAGCGGGAGAAGCCTTCACAGATACGCAGTATTTT	CASSKGGPGLAGEAFTDTQYF
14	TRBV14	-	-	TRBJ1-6	TGTGCCAGCAGCCTCACAGGATCTAATTCACCCCTCCACTTT	CASSLTGSNSPLHF
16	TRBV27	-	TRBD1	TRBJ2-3	TGTGCCAGCAGTCTCCGGGACAGCTTTGGCACAGATACGCAGTATTTT	CASSLRDSFGTDTQYF
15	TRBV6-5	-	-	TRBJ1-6	TGTGCCAGCAGTTACGCAACAGGGAATAATTCACCCCTCCACTTT	CASSYATGNNSPLHF